This TCR beta chain is drawn from a study of OX40 agonist ivuxolimab in advanced cancers. General study points: Relative to CD4+ cells, CD8+ T cells on average had more expanded clones.

The assay was immunoSEQ multiplex PCR, and TCRdb's table has in-frame clones only and misses some. This sample carries 100,000 or so clones, roughly 90% of them seen once, and the ten largest clones take around 0.58%. Comment on this clone: The antigen is not known.

Per germline, CDR1 DFQATT and CDR2 SNEGSKA (reference sequence). This CDR3 comprises 11 residues. V lost 1 base and J lost 6, with 7 bases in between. Sequencing used CD4+ or CD8+ T cells sorted from blood, obtained in a trial of the OX40 agonist ivuxolimab. The rearrangement uses TRBV20-1 and TRBJ2-7; possible D gene TRBD1, 6 bases. The clonotype was recovered from an adult with an advanced solid tumor such as melanoma, head and neck, liver or kidney cancer. The CDR3 loop is CSARGGREQYF. CDR3 DNA sequence: TGCAGTGCTAGAGGGGGGCGCGAGCAGTACTTC.